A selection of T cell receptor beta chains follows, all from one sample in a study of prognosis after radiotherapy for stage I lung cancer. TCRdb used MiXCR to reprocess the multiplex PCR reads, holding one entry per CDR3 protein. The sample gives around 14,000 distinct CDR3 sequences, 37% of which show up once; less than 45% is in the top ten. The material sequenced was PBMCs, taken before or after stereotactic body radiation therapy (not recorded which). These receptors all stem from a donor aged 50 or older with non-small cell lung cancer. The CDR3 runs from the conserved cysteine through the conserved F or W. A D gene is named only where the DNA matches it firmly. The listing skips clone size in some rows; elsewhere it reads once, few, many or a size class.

CDR3: CSAPPRTGFADTQYF; DNA: TGCAGTGCCCCTCCGCGGACAGGATTTGCAGATACGCAGTATTTT; J: TRBJ2-3; V: TRBV20-1; D: TRBD1; size: many
CDR3: CASSTGYGYTF; DNA: TGTGCCAGTAGTACAGGCTATGGCTACACCTTC; J: TRBJ1-2; V: TRBV19; D: -; size: medium-sized
CDR3: CASRDRGGNEKLFF; DNA: TGTGCCAGCAGAGACAGGGGAGGGAATGAAAAACTGTTTTTT; J: TRBJ1-4; V: TRBV2; D: TRBD1; size: many
CDR3: CSANGDSYEQYF; DNA: TGCAGTGCTAACGGGGACTCCTACGAGCAGTACTTC; J: TRBJ2-7; V: TRBV20-1; D: -; size: many
CDR3: CASSLTGSTGELFF; DNA: TGCGCCAGCAGCTTGACGGGAAGCACCGGGGAGCTGTTTTTT; J: TRBJ2-2; V: TRBV5-1; D: -; size: medium-sized
CDR3: CASSPQITYEQYF; DNA: TGTGCCAGTAGTCCCCAGATTACCTACGAGCAGTACTTC; J: TRBJ2-7; V: TRBV19; D: -; size: many
CDR3: CASSLGTSGDTQYF; DNA: TGCGCCAGCAGCTTAGGCACTAGCGGGGATACGCAGTATTTT; J: TRBJ2-3; V: TRBV5-1; D: TRBD2; size: -
CDR3: CASSLTGGREAFF; DNA: TGTGCCAGCAGTTTAACAGGGGGACGTGAAGCTTTCTTT; J: TRBJ1-1; V: TRBV27; D: TRBD1; size: many
CDR3: CASGPRAGGTQETQYF; DNA: TGCGCCAGCGGACCTCGTGCAGGGGGGACCCAAGAGACCCAGTACTTC; J: TRBJ2-5; V: TRBV5-1; D: -; size: many
CDR3: CASSEELTSGGRNEQFF; DNA: TGTGCCAGCAGTGAAGAGTTGACTAGCGGGGGGCGTAATGAGCAGTTCTTC; J: TRBJ2-1; V: TRBV6-1; D: TRBD2; size: many
CDR3: CASIILGTIPIGTEAFF; DNA: TGTGCCAGCATTATACTGGGGACAATACCTATTGGGACTGAAGCTTTCTTT; J: TRBJ1-1; V: TRBV6-2/TRBV6-3; D: -; size: -
CDR3: CASTTVGLVTEAFF; DNA: TGCGCCAGCACCACTGTGGGGTTGGTCACTGAAGCTTTCTTT; J: TRBJ1-1; V: TRBV5-1; D: -; size: many
CDR3: CASSVAGGGVRTEAFF; DNA: TGTGCCAGCAGCGTAGCGGGGGGGGGAGTCAGGACTGAAGCTTTCTTT; J: TRBJ1-1; V: TRBV9; D: -; size: medium-sized
CDR3: CAWSVKSPLHF; DNA: TGTGCCTGGAGTGTAAAGTCACCCCTCCACTTT; J: TRBJ1-6; V: TRBV30; D: -; size: medium-sized
CDR3: CASSENFGPQHF; DNA: TGTGCCAGCAGTGAAAACTTCGGGCCCCAGCATTTT; J: TRBJ1-5; V: TRBV2; D: -; size: -
CDR3: CASSARTGTSSTIYF; DNA: TGTGCCAGCAGCGCGAGGACAGGTACGAGTTCCACCATATATTTT; J: TRBJ1-3; V: TRBV9; D: TRBD1; size: many
CDR3: CASSSLVGAGYGYTF; DNA: TGCGCCAGCAGCTCATTGGTAGGGGCGGGCTATGGCTACACCTTC; J: TRBJ1-2; V: TRBV5-1; D: -; size: medium-sized
CDR3: CASSHSSGQGETQYF; DNA: TGCGCCAGCAGCCATTCCTCGGGACAGGGGGAGACCCAGTACTTC; J: TRBJ2-5; V: TRBV4-1; D: TRBD1; size: many
CDR3: CATSEQGPGYNEEFF; DNA: TGTGCCACCAGTGAGCAGGGACCGGGTTACAATGAGGAGTTCTTC; J: TRBJ2-1; V: TRBV24-1; D: -; size: -
CDR3: CSAEDRGLDKLFF; DNA: TGCAGTGCAGAGGACAGGGGGCTGGATAAACTGTTTTTT; J: TRBJ1-4; V: TRBV20-1; D: TRBD1; size: many
CDR3: CASSPRTSGGHNSYEQYF; DNA: TGTGCCAGCAGTCCAAGGACTAGCGGGGGGCATAACTCCTACGAGCAGTACTTC; J: TRBJ2-7; V: TRBV6-1; D: TRBD2; size: -
CDR3: CAINTGVAGELFF; DNA: TGTGCCATCAATACAGGGGTAGCCGGGGAGCTGTTTTTT; J: TRBJ2-2; V: TRBV10-3; D: TRBD1; size: many
CDR3: CASSLGQGTAPLHF; DNA: TGTGCCAGCAGTCTAGGACAGGGGACGGCACCCCTCCACTTT; J: TRBJ1-6; V: TRBV12-3/TRBV12-4; D: TRBD1; size: medium-sized
CDR3: CASFPGQTNTGELFF; DNA: TGCGCCAGCTTCCCGGGACAGACAAACACCGGGGAGCTGTTTTTT; J: TRBJ2-2; V: TRBV10-2; D: TRBD1; size: many
CDR3: CASSLWDSYEQYF; DNA: TGTGCCAGCAGTTTATGGGACAGCTACGAGCAGTACTTC; J: TRBJ2-7; V: TRBV12-3/TRBV12-4; D: TRBD1; size: -
CDR3: CASSYWTVSEQYF; DNA: TGTGCCAGCAGTTACTGGACAGTTTCCGAGCAGTACTTC; J: TRBJ2-7; V: TRBV6-2/TRBV6-3; D: -; size: -
CDR3: CASSFIRTNRDRDYGYTF; DNA: TGTGCCAGCAGCTTCATAAGAACTAACCGGGACAGGGACTATGGCTACACCTTC; J: TRBJ1-2; V: TRBV5-6; D: TRBD1; size: many
CDR3: CASSHGDDTQYF; DNA: TGTGCCAGCAGCCACGGGGACGATACGCAGTATTTT; J: TRBJ2-3; V: TRBV3-1; D: -; size: -
CDR3: CASSYGATYEQYF; DNA: TGTGCCAGCAGTTACGGGGCGACCTACGAGCAGTACTTC; J: TRBJ2-7; V: TRBV6-5; D: -; size: -
CDR3: CASRAGTPDWVQYF; DNA: TGTGCCAGCAGAGCCGGGACACCGGATTGGGTGCAGTATTTT; J: TRBJ2-3; V: TRBV6-2/TRBV6-3; D: -; size: medium-sized
CDR3: CASNLPTAKGEKLFF; DNA: TGTGCCAGCAATCTACCTACAGCGAAGGGGGAAAAACTGTTTTTT; J: TRBJ1-4; V: TRBV2; D: -; size: many
CDR3: CSSRYWLAVGNNEQFF; DNA: TGCAGTTCTAGATATTGGTTAGCGGTCGGTAACAATGAGCAGTTCTTC; J: TRBJ2-1; V: TRBV20-1; D: -; size: -
CDR3: CASSFLVRGSDGYTF; DNA: TGTGCCAGCAGCTTCCTGGTCCGGGGGAGCGATGGCTACACCTTC; J: TRBJ1-2; V: TRBV7-9; D: -; size: many
CDR3: CASSRLAEAFF; DNA: TGTGCCAGTAGCCGGTTGGCTGAAGCTTTCTTT; J: TRBJ1-1; V: TRBV19; D: -; size: many
CDR3: CASSQATGSTDTQYF; DNA: TGTGCCAGCAGCCAAGCCACAGGGAGCACAGATACGCAGTATTTT; J: TRBJ2-3; V: TRBV3-1; D: -; size: many
CDR3: CASSLEPGDTQYF; DNA: TGTGCCAGCAGCCTTGAGCCCGGTGATACGCAGTATTTT; J: TRBJ2-3; V: TRBV5-6; D: -; size: many
CDR3: CASSGPSSVVGELFF; DNA: TGTGCCAGCTCGGGGCCATCTTCCGTAGTTGGGGAGCTGTTTTTT; J: TRBJ2-2; V: TRBV6-2/TRBV6-3; D: -; size: -
CDR3: CAIQTGTVDTDTQYF; DNA: TGTGCCATCCAAACCGGGACAGTAGACACAGATACGCAGTATTTT; J: TRBJ2-3; V: TRBV6-2/TRBV6-3; D: TRBD1; size: -
CDR3: CASSGGRDYNEQFF; DNA: TGTGCCAGCAGCGGAGGGAGGGACTACAATGAGCAGTTCTTC; J: TRBJ2-1; V: TRBV7-3; D: TRBD2; size: -
CDR3: CASLGTRVDNEQFF; DNA: TGTGCCAGCCTAGGGACAAGAGTAGACAATGAGCAGTTCTTC; J: TRBJ2-1; V: TRBV12-3/TRBV12-4; D: -; size: many
CDR3: CASSFESTRGYTF; DNA: TGTGCCAGCAGCTTCGAAAGTACTCGTGGCTACACCTTC; J: TRBJ1-2; V: TRBV7-9; D: -; size: many
CDR3: CASSLGFSGGYYEQYF; DNA: TGTGCCAGCAGCTTAGGTTTTAGCGGGGGTTACTACGAGCAGTACTTC; J: TRBJ2-7; V: TRBV11-2; D: TRBD2; size: many